This T cell receptor beta chain was sequenced in a study of shared clonotypes between healthy human individuals. Study outcomes and limitations: Approximately 5% was the fraction of naive CD4 clonotypes found shared across a handful of donors. Sequencing depth was expected to affect clonotype sharing among donors.

Several immunoSEQ plates held equal portions of the genomic DNA taken from each subset. Produced via immunoSEQ multiplex PCR; TCRdb's table is partial and in-frame only. The data contain around 1.4 million clones, approximately 98.5% of them seen just once; the ten biggest clones take up about 0.35%. Splitting the CD4+ cells yielded a CD45RA+ naive subset and a CD45RA-negative memory subset. Regarding this clone: The antigen remains undetermined.

The CDR3 contains 15 residues. Looked up from germline, CDR1 is SGDLS and CDR2 is YYNGEE. V gave up 3 bases and J gave up 2 bases; unmatched junction bases: 7. This chain connects TRBV9 to TRBJ2-7, with TRBD2 matching over 8 bases. Source material: naive CD4+ T cells sorted from blood. As to subset: CD45RA+ positively selected. The sequence was collected from a young man in good health. The CDR3 is CASSGREGPTYEQYF. Here the CDR3 DNA reads TGTGCCAGCAGCGGACGGGAGGGCCCTACCTACGAGCAGTACTTC.